This T cell receptor (beta chain) was found in a study of blood T cell repertoires in COVID-19. Sequencing was performed with immunoSEQ multiplex PCR; in TCRdb, only in-frame clones are kept and a portion is missing. The repertoire holds approximately 51,000 clones, roughly 88% seen once, with approximately 15% in the top ten. Germline trimming cut 5 bases from V and 10 bases from J; bases unmatched to any gene: 11. The CDR3 is 15 amino acids. Germline CDR1 reads SGHRS; CDR2 reads YFSETQ. This clonotype originated in a human donor in a cohort sampled during active COVID-19. The chain is built from TRBV5-1 and TRBJ1-6, with TRBD1 matching 8 bases. Specimen: peripheral blood. For the CDR3, the DNA is TGCGCCAGCAGAACCGGACAGGGCGGGTTGTCACCCCTCCACTTT. This gives the protein CASRTGQGGLSPLHF.